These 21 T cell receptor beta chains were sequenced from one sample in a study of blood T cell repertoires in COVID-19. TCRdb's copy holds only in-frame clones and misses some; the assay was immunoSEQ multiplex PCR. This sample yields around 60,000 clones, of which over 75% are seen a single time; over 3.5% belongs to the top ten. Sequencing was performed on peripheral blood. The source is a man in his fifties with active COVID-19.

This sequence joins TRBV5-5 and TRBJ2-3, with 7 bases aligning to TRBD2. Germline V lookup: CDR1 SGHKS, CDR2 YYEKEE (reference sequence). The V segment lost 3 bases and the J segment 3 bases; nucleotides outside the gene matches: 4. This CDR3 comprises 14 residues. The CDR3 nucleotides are TGTGCCAGCAGCTCCTTACTAGCGACAGATACGCAGTATTTT. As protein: CASSSLLATDTQYF.

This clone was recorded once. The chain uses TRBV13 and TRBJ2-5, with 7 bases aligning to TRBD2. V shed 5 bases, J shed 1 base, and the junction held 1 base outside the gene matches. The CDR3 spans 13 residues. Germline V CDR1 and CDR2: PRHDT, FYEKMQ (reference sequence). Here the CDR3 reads CASSGGSQETQYF. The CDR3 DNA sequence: TGTGCCAGCAGCGGCGGGAGCCAAGAGACCCAGTACTTC.

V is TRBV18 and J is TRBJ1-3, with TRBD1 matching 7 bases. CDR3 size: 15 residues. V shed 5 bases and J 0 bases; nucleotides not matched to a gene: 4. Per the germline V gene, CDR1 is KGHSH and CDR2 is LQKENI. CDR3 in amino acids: CASSRQGVSGNTIYF. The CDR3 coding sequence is TGTGCCAGCTCAAGACAGGGCGTCTCTGGAAACACCATATATTTT.

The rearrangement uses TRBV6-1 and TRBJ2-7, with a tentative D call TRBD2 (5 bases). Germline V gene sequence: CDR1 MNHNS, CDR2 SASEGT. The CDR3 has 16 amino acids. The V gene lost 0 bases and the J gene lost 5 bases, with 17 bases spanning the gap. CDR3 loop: CASSEAIRVLGDEQYF. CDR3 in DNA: TGTGCCAGCAGTGAAGCAATTCGGGTCCTGGGAGACGAGCAGTACTTC.

CDR3 nucleotides: TGCAGTGCTAGACGACAGTGGGTCTACACCTTC. Translation gives CSARRQWVYTF. V gene TRBV20-1 combines with J gene TRBJ1-2; possible D gene TRBD1, 5 bases. V gave up 2 bases and J gave up 10 bases, with 11 bases separating them. Germline values: CDR1 DFQATT, CDR2 SNEGSKA (reference sequence). This CDR3 contains 11 residues.

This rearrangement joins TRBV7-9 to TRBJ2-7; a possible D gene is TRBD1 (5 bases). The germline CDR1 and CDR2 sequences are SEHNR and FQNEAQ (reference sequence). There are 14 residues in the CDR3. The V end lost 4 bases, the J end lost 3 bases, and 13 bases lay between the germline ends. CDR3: CASSSNQGHYEQYF. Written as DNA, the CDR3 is TGTGCCAGCAGCTCAAACCAGGGTCACTACGAGCAGTACTTC. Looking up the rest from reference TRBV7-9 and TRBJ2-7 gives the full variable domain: DTGVSQNPRHKITKRGQNVTFRCDPISEHNRLYWYRQTLGQGPEFLTYFQNEAQLEKSRLLSDRFSAERPKGSFSTLEIQRTEQGDSAMYLCASSSNQGHYEQYFGPGTRLTVT.

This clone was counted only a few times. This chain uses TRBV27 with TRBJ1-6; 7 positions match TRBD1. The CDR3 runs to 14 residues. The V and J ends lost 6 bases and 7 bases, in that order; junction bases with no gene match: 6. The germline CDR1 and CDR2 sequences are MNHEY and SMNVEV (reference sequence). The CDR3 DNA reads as TGTGCCAGCAGCTGGGACAGTTTCAATTCACCCCTCCACTTT. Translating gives CASSWDSFNSPLHF.

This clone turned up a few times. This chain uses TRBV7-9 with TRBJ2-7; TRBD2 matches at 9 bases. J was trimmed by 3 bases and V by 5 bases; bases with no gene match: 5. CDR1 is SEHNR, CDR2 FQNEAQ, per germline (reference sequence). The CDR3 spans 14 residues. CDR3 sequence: CASSRGGALYEQYF. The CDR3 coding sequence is TGTGCCAGCAGCCGCGGGGGGGCCCTCTACGAGCAGTACTTC.

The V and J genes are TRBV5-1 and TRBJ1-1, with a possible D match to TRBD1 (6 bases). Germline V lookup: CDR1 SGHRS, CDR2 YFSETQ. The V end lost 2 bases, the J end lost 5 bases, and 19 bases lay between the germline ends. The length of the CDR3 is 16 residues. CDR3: CASSFRSRGEGTEAFF. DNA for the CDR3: TGCGCCAGCAGCTTTCGGTCCAGGGGCGAAGGAACTGAAGCTTTCTTT.

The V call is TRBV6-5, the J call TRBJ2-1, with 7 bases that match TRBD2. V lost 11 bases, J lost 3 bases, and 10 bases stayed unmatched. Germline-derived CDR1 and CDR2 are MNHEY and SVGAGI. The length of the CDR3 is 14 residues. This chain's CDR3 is CAGARASGYNEQFF. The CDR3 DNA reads TGTGCCGGAGCACGGGCTAGCGGCTACAATGAGCAGTTCTTC.

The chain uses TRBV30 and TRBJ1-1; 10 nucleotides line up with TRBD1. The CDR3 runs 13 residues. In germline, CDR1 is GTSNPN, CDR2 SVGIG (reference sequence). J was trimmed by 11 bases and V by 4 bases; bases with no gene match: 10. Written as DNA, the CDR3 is TGTGCCTGGACCCTGACAGGGGGCCGCTCGGCTTTCTTT. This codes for CAWTLTGGRSAFF.

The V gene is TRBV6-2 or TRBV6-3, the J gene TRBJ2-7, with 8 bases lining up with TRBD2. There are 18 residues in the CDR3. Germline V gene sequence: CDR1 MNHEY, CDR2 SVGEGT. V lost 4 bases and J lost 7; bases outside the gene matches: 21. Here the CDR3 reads CASSLFPDWVAGPTEQYF. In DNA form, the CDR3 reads TGTGCCAGCAGTTTATTTCCTGACTGGGTAGCGGGGCCCACGGAGCAGTACTTC.

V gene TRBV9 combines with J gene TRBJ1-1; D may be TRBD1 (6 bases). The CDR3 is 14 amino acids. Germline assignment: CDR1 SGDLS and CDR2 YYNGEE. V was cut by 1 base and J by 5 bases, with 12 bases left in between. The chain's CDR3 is CASSVLGTHTEAFF. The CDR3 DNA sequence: TGTGCCAGCAGCGTACTCGGGACACATACTGAAGCTTTCTTT.

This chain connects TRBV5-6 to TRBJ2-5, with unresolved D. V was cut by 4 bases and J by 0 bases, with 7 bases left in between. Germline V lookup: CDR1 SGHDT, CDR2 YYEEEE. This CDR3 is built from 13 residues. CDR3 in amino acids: CASSLRYQETQYF. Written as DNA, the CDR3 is TGTGCCAGCAGCCTGCGATACCAAGAGACCCAGTACTTC.

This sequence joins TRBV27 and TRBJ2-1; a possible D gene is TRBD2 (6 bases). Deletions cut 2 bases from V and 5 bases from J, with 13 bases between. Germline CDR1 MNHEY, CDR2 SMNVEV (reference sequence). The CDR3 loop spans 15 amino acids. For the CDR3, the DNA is TGTGCCAGCAGTTTACCGGGACTGTCCCACAATGAGCAGTTCTTC. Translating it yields CASSLPGLSHNEQFF.

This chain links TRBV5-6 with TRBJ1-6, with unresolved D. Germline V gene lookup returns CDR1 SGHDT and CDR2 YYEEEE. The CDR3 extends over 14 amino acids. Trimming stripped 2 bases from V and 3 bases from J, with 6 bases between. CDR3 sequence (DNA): TGTGCCAGCAGCTTCCTCGGCTATAATTCACCCCTCCACTTT. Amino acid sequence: CASSFLGYNSPLHF.

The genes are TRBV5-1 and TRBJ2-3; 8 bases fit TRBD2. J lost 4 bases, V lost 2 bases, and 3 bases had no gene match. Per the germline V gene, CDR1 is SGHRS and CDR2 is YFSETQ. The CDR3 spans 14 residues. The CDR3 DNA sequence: TGCGCCAGCAGCTTAAGCGGGGGCCCAGATACGCAGTATTTT. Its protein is CASSLSGGPDTQYF.

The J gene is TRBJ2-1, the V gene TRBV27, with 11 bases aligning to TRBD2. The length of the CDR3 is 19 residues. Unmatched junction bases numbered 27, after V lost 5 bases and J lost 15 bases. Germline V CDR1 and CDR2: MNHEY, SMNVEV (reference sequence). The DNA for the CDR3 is TGTGCCAGCAGTCCCTCACCCCTTACTAGCGGGGGCTACGACAATGAGGGGTTCTTC. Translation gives CASSPSPLTSGGYDNEGFF.

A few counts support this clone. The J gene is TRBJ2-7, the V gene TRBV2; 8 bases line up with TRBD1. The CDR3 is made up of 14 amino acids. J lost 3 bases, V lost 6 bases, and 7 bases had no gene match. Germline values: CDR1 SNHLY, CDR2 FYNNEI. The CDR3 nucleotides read TGTGCCAGCAGGGTGACAGGGGCCCTCTACGAGCAGTACTTC. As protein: CASRVTGALYEQYF.

CDR3 coding DNA: TGTGCCAGCAGTTTACCGGGTACCCCCGGCACTGAAGCTTTCTTT. Protein product: CASSLPGTPGTEAFF. This chain uses TRBV28 with TRBJ1-1, with D uncertain. V lost 2 bases to trimming and J lost 4 bases, with 14 bases between them. Germline CDR1 MDHEN, CDR2 SYDVKM. This CDR3 has 15 amino acids. Combining the CDR3 with reference TRBV28 and TRBJ1-1 gives the whole variable domain DVKVTQSSRYLVKRTGEKVFLECVQDMDHENMFWYRQDPGLGLRLIYFSYDVKMKEKGDIPEGYSVSREKKERFSLILESASTNQTSMYLCASSLPGTPGTEAFFGQGTRLTVV.

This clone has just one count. The DNA of the CDR3 is TGTGCCAGCAGCTTGTGGTCCAGCGGCGGCTACACCTTC. It encodes CASSLWSSGGYTF. V usage is TRBV11-2 and J usage is TRBJ1-2; D gene uncertain. The CDR3 runs 13 residues. CDR1 is SGHAT and CDR2 is FQNNGV in the germline V gene. The V end lost 3 bases, the J end lost 8 bases, and 13 bases lay between the germline ends.